This paragraph covers one TCR beta chain sequence. Some clones are missing from TCRdb's copy, which holds only in-frame ones; the method was immunoSEQ multiplex PCR. The sample lists about 79,000 clones, 94% seen once, with roughly 0.26% in the top ten. The data belong to a study of technical replicates of blood from several donors. V gave up 5 bases and J gave up 7 bases; unmatched junction bases: 8. The CDR3 consists of 15 residues. Germline V gives CDR1 MRHNA, CDR2 SNTAGT. The specimen was T cells isolated from PBMCs. This rearrangement joins TRBV6-4 to TRBJ2-1; TRBD2 matches 10 bases. The source is a human donor in good health. The CDR3 sequence is CASSPYSGGLNEQFF. Here the CDR3 DNA reads TGTGCCAGCAGTCCTTATAGCGGGGGGTTGAATGAGCAGTTCTTC.